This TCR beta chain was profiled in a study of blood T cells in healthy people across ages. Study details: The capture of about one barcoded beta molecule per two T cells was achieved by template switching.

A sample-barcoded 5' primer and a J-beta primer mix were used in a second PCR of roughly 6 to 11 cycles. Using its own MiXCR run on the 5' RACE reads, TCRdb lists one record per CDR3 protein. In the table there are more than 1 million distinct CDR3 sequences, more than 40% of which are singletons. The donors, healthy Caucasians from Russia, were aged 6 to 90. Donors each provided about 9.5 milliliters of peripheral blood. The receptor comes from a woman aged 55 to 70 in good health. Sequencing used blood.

This chain's CDR3 is CASSYSIPRWTGFYEQYF. DNA for the CDR3: TGTGCCAGCAGTTACTCTATACCAAGATGGACAGGGTTCTACGAGCAGTACTTC. The rearrangement links TRBV6-5 to TRBJ2-7; the match to TRBD1 covers 8 bases. The CDR3 contains 18 residues. Germline CDR1 MNHEY, CDR2 SVGAGI. J was trimmed by 3 bases and V by 0 bases; bases with no gene match: 13.